The 6 T cell receptor beta chains in this list originate from one sample, sequenced in a study of T cell responses to AZD1222 COVID-19 vaccine. The repertoire was sequenced with immunoSEQ multiplex PCR; TCRdb's copy has only in-frame clones and lacks some. This table holds around 100,000 clones, nearly 90% found once. The material sequenced was peripheral blood, taken on day 0 of AZD1222 vaccination. Source of these receptors: an adult in good health.

As regards this clone: Relative to the germline gene, one junction end is altered; a read error may explain this. V is TRBV5-1 and J is TRBJ2-6; TRBD2 matches 7 bases. Germline CDR1 and CDR2: SGHRS and YFSETQ. The CDR3 totals 17 residues. CDR3 loop: CASSMRGTPSGANVLTF. As DNA, the CDR3 is TGTGCCAGCAGTATGCGGGGGACTCCCTCTGGGGCCAACGTCCTGACTTTC. The full variable domain, in which reference TRBV5-1 and TRBJ2-6 provide the parts outside the CDR3, is KAGVTQTPRYLIKTRGQQVTLSCSPISGHRSVSWYQQTPGQGLQFLFEYFSETQRNKGNFPGRFSGRQFSNSRSEMNVSTLELGDSALYLCASSMRGTPSGANVLTFGAGSRLTVL.

The gene calls are TRBV28 and TRBJ2-2, with 12 bases aligning to TRBD2. The CDR3 spans 18 residues. Germline-derived CDR1 and CDR2 are MDHEN and SYDVKM. V lost 3 bases and J lost 4; bases outside the gene matches: 9. The CDR3 DNA reads as TGTGCCAGCAGTTTTCCCCTAGCGGGGGGGGAGGCCACCGGGGAGCTGTTTTTT. Protein product: CASSFPLAGGEATGELFF. Using reference TRBV28 and TRBJ2-2 for the parts outside the CDR3, the full variable domain is DVKVTQSSRYLVKRTGEKVFLECVQDMDHENMFWYRQDPGLGLRLIYFSYDVKMKEKGDIPEGYSVSREKKERFSLILESASTNQTSMYLCASSFPLAGGEATGELFFGEGSRLTVL.

CDR3 sequence reads: CASSWRQGNTGELFF. CDR3 bases: TGTGCCAGCAGTTGGCGACAGGGGAACACCGGGGAGCTGTTTTTT. V usage is TRBV27 and J usage is TRBJ2-2, with TRBD1 identical over 7 bases. The trim removed 4 bases at V and 1 base at J, leaving 3 bases unmatched. This CDR3 comprises 15 residues. The V gene's germline CDR1 is MNHEY and CDR2 SMNVEV (reference sequence).

This clone was found once. The V and J genes are TRBV6-5 and TRBJ2-5; 7 nucleotides align to TRBD2. Germline CDR1 MNHEY, CDR2 SVGAGI. The V gene end was trimmed by 5 bases and the J gene end by 2 bases; junction bases not matched to a gene: 5. The CDR3 runs 14 residues. The CDR3 nucleotides are TGTGCCAGCAGTCCCTCCGGGGGGCAAGAGACCCAGTACTTC. Protein: CASSPSGGQETQYF.

The V gene is TRBV3-1 (or the pseudogene TRBV3-2), the J gene TRBJ2-2; D gene ambiguous. The germline gives CDR1 LGHDT, CDR2 YNNKEL (reference sequence). CDR3 size: 12 residues. The V gene lost 2 bases and the J gene lost 7 bases, with 5 bases spanning the gap. The chain's CDR3 is CASSQLGGELFF. In DNA form, the CDR3 reads TGTGCCAGCAGCCAACTTGGCGGGGAGCTGTTTTTT.

The chain employs TRBV2 and TRBJ1-1; D remains ambiguous. The V and J ends lost 4 bases and 3 bases respectively, with 15 bases between them. This CDR3 has 15 residues. CDR1 is SNHLY, CDR2 FYNNEI, per germline. CDR3 in amino acids: CASSVYSRSYTEAFF. Here the CDR3 DNA reads TGTGCCAGCAGTGTTTATTCCAGGAGCTACACTGAAGCTTTCTTT.